This is a list of T cell receptor beta chains from one sample in a study of coeliac disease. Assay: immunoSEQ multiplex PCR; the TCRdb copy retains only in-frame clones and omits some. The table shows about 4,300 clones, with less than 70% occurring only once. Sequenced input: intraepithelial lymphocytes from the gut. The source of these receptors is a human donor with active celiac disease. Each CDR3 is given with its conserved first and last residue. Fields, in order: clone size, V gene, D gene, J gene, CDR3 protein, CDR3 DNA. A D gene is named only where the DNA matches it firmly. The size of a clone is reported for some rows only, either as once, few or many, or as a class for expanded clones.

>NA|TRBV2|NA|TRBJ1-5
CASSDQGNNQPQHF
TGTGCCAGCAGTGATCAGGGGAACAATCAGCCCCAGCATTTT
>once|TRBV29-1|TRBD1|TRBJ1-4
CSVGTGAEKLFF
TGCAGCGTGGGGACAGGGGCTGAAAAACTGTTTTTT
>NA|TRBV7-9|NA|TRBJ2-1
CASSSPPLSGVMVQFF
TGTGCCAGCAGCTCCCCCCCCCTATCAGGGGTTATGGTGCAGTTCTTC
>NA|TRBV10-3|TRBD2|TRBJ2-7
CATHPVLLRESSYEQYF
TGTGCCACCCATCCGGTTCTCCTGCGGGAGAGCTCCTACGAGCAGTACTTC
>NA|TRBV28|NA|TRBJ1-5
CASSFLTEVNQPQHF
TGTGCCAGCAGTTTTTTGACAGAGGTAAATCAGCCCCAGCATTTT
>few|TRBV6-6|NA|TRBJ2-2
CASSYSTGNTGELFF
TGTGCCAGCAGTTACTCGACGGGAAACACCGGGGAGCTGTTTTTT
>NA|TRBV5-1|NA|TRBJ1-2
CASSLQRGHYGYTF
TGCGCCAGCAGCTTGCAGCGGGGGCACTATGGCTACACCTTC
>NA|TRBV5-4|NA|TRBJ2-3
CASSLSAGGGADTQYF
TGTGCCAGCAGCTTGTCCGCCGGGGGTGGCGCAGATACGCAGTATTTT
>few|TRBV27|NA|TRBJ1-3
CASSLDRQDESSGNTIYF
TGTGCCAGCAGTTTGGACAGACAGGACGAGAGCTCTGGAAACACCATATATTTT
>NA|TRBV11-1|TRBD1|TRBJ2-7
CASSLWTGVGYEQYF
TGTGCCAGCAGCTTATGGACAGGGGTCGGATACGAGCAGTACTTC
>NA|TRBV27|NA|TRBJ2-1
CASSFSRREQFF
TGTGCCAGCAGTTTTTCGCGTCGTGAGCAGTTCTTC